This T cell receptor beta chain was profiled in a study of technical replicates of blood from several donors. The CDR3 is 11 amino acids. V lost 5 bases to trimming and J lost 7 bases, with 9 bases between them. Germline-derived CDR1 and CDR2 are SGHAT and FQNNGV. Method: immunoSEQ multiplex PCR; TCRdb's copy keeps in-frame clones and lacks some. The sample includes 60,000 to 85,000 clones, nearly 98% seen only once; the top ten take approximately 0.2%. The rearrangement joins TRBV11-2 to TRBJ2-7, with D possibly being TRBD2 (5 bases). The sequencing sample was made of T cells isolated from PBMCs. This clonotype was sampled from a human donor in good health. The CDR3 protein is CASSPRREQYF. The CDR3 DNA reads as TGTGCCAGCAGCCCGAGGAGGGAGCAGTACTTC.